This T cell receptor (beta chain) was identified during a study of cytomegalovirus exposure and HLA in healthy donors. Findings of the study overall: Judged likely to be a sequencing artifact was a cluster of highly shared sequence variants. Earlier results showed most TCR beta V segments being productive about 87% or about 30% of the time.

Remarks on this clone: Its antigen remains unidentified.

With 60 Vbeta and 13 Jbeta primers, the PCR was carried out. TCRdb keeps only in-frame clones here, not all; method: immunoSEQ multiplex PCR. The sample holds 35,000 to 50,000 clones, roughly 64% seen once. The donors, nominally healthy at sampling, likely had unrecorded immune exposures. Input material: PBMCs. The sequence derives from a man aged 55 to 70 in good health and CMV-seropositive.

The CDR3 region is CASSQVALSTDTQYF. DNA for the CDR3: TGCGCCAGCAGCCAAGTGGCCTTGAGCACAGATACGCAGTATTTT. The chain uses TRBV4-3 and TRBJ2-3; D is unresolved. Per the germline V gene, CDR1 is LGHNA and CDR2 is YSLEER. The CDR3 has 15 residues. Trimming stripped 1 base from V and 0 bases from J, with 8 bases between.